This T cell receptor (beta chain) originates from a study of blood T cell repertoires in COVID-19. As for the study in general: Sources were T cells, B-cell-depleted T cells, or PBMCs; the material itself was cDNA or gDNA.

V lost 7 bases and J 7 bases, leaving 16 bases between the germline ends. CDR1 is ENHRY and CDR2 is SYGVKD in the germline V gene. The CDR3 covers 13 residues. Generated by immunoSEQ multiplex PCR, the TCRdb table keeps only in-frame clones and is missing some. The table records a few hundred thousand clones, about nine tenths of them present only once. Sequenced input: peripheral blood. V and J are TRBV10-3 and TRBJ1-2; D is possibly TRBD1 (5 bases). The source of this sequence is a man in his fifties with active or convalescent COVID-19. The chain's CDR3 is CAITPATTGGYTF. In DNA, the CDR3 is TGTGCCATCACCCCGGCGACCACAGGTGGCTACACCTTC.